A selection of T cell receptor beta chains follows, all from one sample in a study of human CD4 T cells and Enterobacteriaceae. Sequencing used immunoSEQ multiplex PCR; TCRdb keeps in-frame clones, though not all of them. The repertoire holds tens of thousands of clones, approximately 84% seen once, with over 1.5% in the top ten. What was sequenced was memory CD4+ T cells from blood. The receptors originated from a human donor in good health. Both conserved end residues are part of each CDR3. The order of the fields is J gene, D gene, V gene, clone size, CDR3 protein, CDR3 DNA. A D gene is named only where the DNA matches it firmly. The size field is filled for only some rows; it gives once, few, many or a size class.

TRBJ2-3 NA TRBV6-6 NA CASRRGETDTQYF TGTGCCAGCAGGAGGGGCGAGACAGATACGCAGTATTTT
TRBJ1-3 NA TRBV4-2 NA CASSPRWELSSGNTIYF TGTGCCAGCAGCCCGCGATGGGAGTTATCCTCTGGAAACACCATATATTTT
TRBJ1-5 NA TRBV5-4 NA CASSLGPNQPQHF TGTGCCAGCAGCTTGGGACCGAATCAGCCCCAGCATTTT
TRBJ2-5 TRBD1 TRBV11-2 NA CASSPGTVGETQYF TGTGCCAGCAGCCCCGGGACAGTGGGAGAGACCCAGTACTTC
TRBJ1-1 NA TRBV12-5 NA CASGGTGTPNTEAFF TGTGCTAGTGGTGGCACCGGGACACCGAACACTGAAGCTTTCTTT
TRBJ2-2 TRBD1 TRBV6-1 NA CASGEQGRRAGELFF TGTGCCAGTGGAGAACAGGGGCGACGGGCCGGGGAGCTGTTTTTT
TRBJ2-5 TRBD2 TRBV5-6 NA CASSFGLAGGTESGDQYF TGTGCCAGCAGCTTTGGTCTAGCGGGAGGTACGGAGTCGGGGGACCAGTACTTC
TRBJ2-7 TRBD1 TRBV5-1 NA CASSSGTGSYEQYF TGCGCCAGCAGCTCGGGGACAGGGTCCTACGAGCAGTACTTC
TRBJ2-6 NA TRBV2 NA CASCISGANVLTF TGTGCCAGCTGTATCTCTGGGGCCAACGTCCTGACTTTC
TRBJ2-1 NA TRBV6-1 NA CASSEIMYNEQFF TGTGCCAGCAGCGAGATCATGTACAATGAGCAGTTCTTC
TRBJ2-7 NA TRBV19 NA CASSIDLQVRGEQYF TGTGCCAGTAGTATAGATCTCCAGGTAAGGGGCGAGCAGTACTTC
TRBJ2-3 NA TRBV7-9 NA CASSWDSDTDTQYF TGTGCCAGCAGCTGGGACTCTGACACAGATACGCAGTATTTT
TRBJ2-6 TRBD2 TRBV2 NA CASSGTSLAGANVLTF TGTGCCAGCAGCGGGACTAGTTTGGCTGGGGCCAACGTCCTGACTTTC
TRBJ1-1 NA TRBV9 NA CASSVGEGGTEAFF TGTGCCAGCAGCGTAGGAGAAGGGGGAACTGAAGCTTTCTTT
TRBJ1-1 NA TRBV5-4 once CASSLTTLNTEAFF TGTGCCAGCAGCTTGACGACTTTGAACACTGAAGCTTTCTTT
TRBJ1-6 NA TRBV5-1 NA CASSWGANNSPLHF TGCGCCAGCAGTTGGGGGGCCAATAATTCACCCCTCCACTTT
TRBJ1-1 NA TRBV2 NA CASSMTDSYTEAFF TGTGCCAGCTCCATGACAGACTCCTACACTGAAGCTTTCTTT
TRBJ1-6 NA TRBV5-1 few CASSVDPTMNSPLHF TGCGCCAGCAGCGTGGACCCTACTATGAATTCACCCCTCCACTTT
TRBJ2-2 TRBD1 TRBV28 once CASRRPNRDRGRTGELFF TGTGCCAGCAGAAGACCCAACCGGGACAGGGGGCGCACCGGGGAGCTGTTTTTT
TRBJ2-3 NA TRBV4-1 NA CASSPGDLAAVDTQYF TGCGCCAGCAGCCCAGGGGACTTGGCAGCGGTAGATACGCAGTATTTT
TRBJ2-2 NA TRBV2 NA CASSEFRADTGELFF TGTGCCAGCAGTGAATTTCGGGCCGACACCGGGGAGCTGTTTTTT
TRBJ1-1 NA TRBV30 few CASKTAMNTEAFF TGTGCCTCGAAAACGGCCATGAACACTGAAGCTTTCTTT
TRBJ2-1 TRBD2 TRBV4-1 NA CASSQGGRSLNEQFF TGCGCCAGCAGCCAAGGCGGGAGGAGTCTTAATGAGCAGTTCTTC
TRBJ1-1 NA TRBV28 NA CASVRDTEAFF TGTGCCAGCGTGAGGGACACTGAAGCTTTCTTT
TRBJ1-1 TRBD1 TRBV18 NA CASSQAFDRGISPMNTEAFF TGTGCCAGCTCACAAGCCTTCGACAGGGGTATCAGCCCGATGAACACTGAAGCTTTCTTT
TRBJ2-1 NA TRBV7-6 NA CASSLGASVIGHNEQFF TGTGCCAGCAGCTTAGGGGCCAGCGTAATCGGCCACAATGAGCAGTTCTTC
TRBJ1-1 NA TRBV28 few CASSFPLDLNTEAFF TGTGCCAGCAGTTTCCCCCTCGACCTGAACACTGAAGCTTTCTTT